Below, 22 T cell receptor beta chains from the same sample are listed, as sequenced in a study of T cell repertoires in cytomegalovirus infection. TCRdb passed the reads through MiXCR, listing each CDR3 protein once. In the table there are roughly 70,000 distinct CDR3 sequences, approximately 22% of which are singletons. The antigens these receptors bind are not known. Sequencing was performed on CD8+ T cells from cultured PBMCs, taken from culture after CMV antigen stimulation. The receptors here all came from a human donor in good health (CMV status not recorded). Some clones in this sample may be carry-over from other donors' samples.

The chain uses TRBV7-6 and TRBJ2-1; 9 bases are shared with TRBD2. This CDR3 has 15 amino acids. The ends lost 4 bases at V and 4 bases at J; junction bases unmatched: 5. Germline-derived CDR1 and CDR2 are SGHVS and FNYEAQ. CDR3 region: CASSSTSGLYNEQFF. The CDR3 DNA sequence: TGTGCCAGCAGCTCGACTAGCGGACTATACAATGAGCAGTTCTTC.

To note about this clonotype: An end of the junction does not agree with germline; a read error may underlie this. The genes are TRBV5-3 and TRBJ1-1, with a weak D call TRBD1 (6 bases). TRBV5-3 is an open reading frame, and its role is uncertain. The CDR3 has 14 residues. In DNA form, the CDR3 reads TGTGCCAGCAGCTTGGTACAGGGAGGGACTGAAGCTTTCTTT. Protein product: CASSLVQGGTEAFF.

This clonotype turned up a few times. This chain connects TRBV20-1 to TRBJ2-5; 9 bases fit TRBD1. CDR1 and CDR2 from the germline V gene are DFQATT and SNEGSKA (reference sequence). The CDR3 runs to 15 residues. Trimming cost V 5 bases and J 1 base; bases outside gene matches: 8. This chain's CDR3 is CSALGQGELQETQYF. CDR3 DNA sequence: TGCAGTGCTTTGGGACAGGGAGAGCTCCAAGAGACCCAGTACTTC.

The chain links TRBV11-2 to TRBJ2-1; possibly TRBD1 for D (5 bases). CDR1 is SGHAT and CDR2 is FQNNGV in the germline V gene. Deletions cut 1 base from V and 5 bases from J, with 15 bases between. The CDR3 runs to 16 residues. This CDR3 is CASSLGWAGPDNEQFF. In nucleotides, the CDR3 is TGTGCCAGCAGCTTAGGGTGGGCAGGGCCCGACAATGAGCAGTTCTTC.

The chain couples TRBV4-2 to TRBJ1-1; D is unclear. Looked up from germline, CDR1 is LGHNA and CDR2 is YNFKEQ. Trimming took 0 bases from V and 1 from J, leaving 9 bases between them. The CDR3 extends over 15 amino acids. Here the CDR3 DNA reads TGTGCCAGCAGCCAAGATGCGGGCCAGAACACTGAAGCTTTCTTT. The encoded protein is CASSQDAGQNTEAFF.

The rearrangement joins TRBV6-2 or TRBV6-3 to TRBJ2-1; possibly TRBD2 for D (6 bases). Germline V lookup: CDR1 MNHEY, CDR2 SVGEGT. Trimming cost V 7 bases and J 7 bases, with 20 bases left between them. CDR3 length: 15 amino acids. The CDR3 coding sequence is TGTGCCAGCACTGATAGAGGAGGGCTTGATAATGAGCAGTTCTTC. Encoded protein: CASTDRGGLDNEQFF.

This clonotype was observed a handful of times. This rearrangement joins TRBV7-3 to TRBJ2-2, with 8 bases matching TRBD2. The CDR3 has 17 amino acids. Germline CDR1 is SGHTA and CDR2 is FQGTGA. Trimming removed 4 bases from V and 2 bases from J; junction bases left unmatched: 9. This chain's CDR3 is CASSWSGGHSNTGELFF. CDR3 bases: TGTGCCAGCAGCTGGAGCGGGGGCCATTCAAACACCGGGGAGCTGTTTTTT.

This clonotype was observed a few times. The chain combines TRBV27 with TRBJ1-5; D is ambiguous. The CDR3 runs to 15 residues. In germline, CDR1 is MNHEY, CDR2 SMNVEV (reference sequence). Between the trimmed V and J ends, which lost 0 bases and 0 bases, there was a span of 6 bases. CDR3: CASSLSAYSNQPQHF. CDR3 bases: TGTGCCAGCAGTTTATCAGCATATAGCAATCAGCCCCAGCATTTT.

The V and J genes are TRBV6-1 and TRBJ1-3, with TRBD1 as a possible D gene (6 bases). Trimming removed 0 bases at V and 0 bases at J, with 9 bases between. Germline-derived CDR1 and CDR2 are MNHNS and SASEGT. The CDR3 covers 16 residues. The CDR3 region is CASSEALDSSGNTIYF. The CDR3 nucleotides read TGTGCCAGCAGTGAAGCTTTGGACAGCTCTGGAAACACCATATATTTT.

This clonotype appeared a few times. The chain is built from TRBV7-6 and TRBJ1-5; D is possibly TRBD1 (6 bases). CDR3 length equals 15 residues. Germline CDR1 and CDR2: SGHVS and FNYEAQ. The ends were cut back, 5 bases at V and 3 bases at J, with 14 bases in the middle. In DNA, the CDR3 is TGTGCCAGCAGCCACCGCACAGGGTACAATCAGCCCCAGCATTTT. As protein: CASSHRTGYNQPQHF.

J is TRBJ2-3 and V is TRBV5-6; the match to TRBD2 covers 8 bases. Per germline, CDR1 SGHDT and CDR2 YYEEEE. V shed 2 bases and J 2 bases; nucleotides not matched to a gene: 7. This CDR3 has 16 residues. The CDR3 protein is CASSFWKAGDTDTQYF. In DNA form, the CDR3 reads TGTGCCAGCAGCTTTTGGAAAGCGGGGGACACAGATACGCAGTATTTT.

This clonotype has a handful of counts. DNA for the CDR3: TGTGCCAGCAGCTTAGTGGTGGCGGCCACAGATACGCAGTATTTT. It specifies CASSLVVAATDTQYF. The rearrangement uses TRBV7-8 and TRBJ2-3; D uncertain. The CDR3 consists of 15 residues. Trimming took 1 base from V and 2 from J, leaving 10 bases between them. Germline CDR1 SGHVS, CDR2 FQNEAQ.

This chain joins TRBV7-6 and TRBJ2-7; TRBD2 matches 14 bases. CDR1 and CDR2 (germline): SGHVS, FNYEAQ. V gave up 4 bases and J gave up 3 bases; unmatched junction bases: 5. The CDR3 sequence is 16 residues long. CDR3 protein: CASSSRLAGGYYEQYF. CDR3 coding DNA: TGTGCCAGCAGCTCTAGACTAGCGGGGGGGTACTACGAGCAGTACTTC.

The table lists this clonotype with a few counts. This sequence joins TRBV6-1 and TRBJ1-5; D ambiguous. In germline, CDR1 is MNHNS, CDR2 SASEGT. The ends were cut back, 7 bases at V and 2 bases at J, with 15 bases in the middle. The length of the CDR3 is 15 residues. CDR3 DNA: TGTGCCAGCACCGATCTCGGGTTGGGCAATCAGCCCCAGCATTTT. Translating it yields CASTDLGLGNQPQHF.

The gene calls are TRBV7-2 and TRBJ2-2, with 10 bases lining up with TRBD1. Germline V gene sequence: CDR1 SGHTA, CDR2 FQGNSA. V lost 4 bases, J lost 6 bases, and 5 bases stayed unmatched. CDR3 size: 15 residues. CDR3 region: CASSSTGGKAGELFF. The CDR3 nucleotides are TGTGCCAGCAGCTCGACAGGGGGCAAGGCCGGGGAGCTGTTTTTT.

The chain is built from TRBV6-6 and TRBJ1-6; D is unresolved. The CDR3 length is 17 residues. V was cut by 5 bases and J by 9 bases, with 23 bases left in between. Looked up from germline, CDR1 is MNHNY and CDR2 is SVGAGI (reference sequence). The CDR3 sequence is CASSHEAVGDLVSPLHF. CDR3 DNA sequence: TGTGCCAGCAGTCATGAGGCCGTCGGAGATTTGGTTTCACCCCTCCACTTT.

The chain carries TRBV7-2 and TRBJ2-3; a possible D gene is TRBD1 (6 bases). CDR1 and CDR2 (germline): SGHTA, FQGNSA. CDR3 size: 14 residues. The ends were cut back, 5 bases at V and 6 bases at J, with 15 bases in the middle. CDR3 coding DNA: TGTGCCAGCAGCCCACTAACAGGGTTTGATACGCAGTATTTT. Its protein is CASSPLTGFDTQYF.

In this sample, this clonotype turned up many times. This chain joins TRBV7-9 and TRBJ2-2; no firm D call. The CDR3 has 17 amino acids. Germline loops: CDR1 SEHNR, CDR2 FQNEAQ (reference sequence). V lost 5 bases to trimming and J lost 1 base, with 17 bases between them. The CDR3 bases are TGTGCCAGCAGCCCCCCCGAGGCAGGCGAGAACACCGGGGAGCTGTTTTTT. Encoded protein: CASSPPEAGENTGELFF.

The CDR3 loop reads CASSLVLAVGPVTDTQYF. Here the CDR3 DNA reads TGTGCCAGCAGCTTAGTGCTAGCTGTGGGCCCGGTCACAGATACGCAGTATTTT. The J gene is TRBJ2-3, the V gene TRBV11-2, with D maybe TRBD2 (5 bases). Deletions cut 1 base from V and 2 bases from J, with 19 bases between. The CDR3 spans 18 residues. Germline V gives CDR1 SGHAT, CDR2 FQNNGV.

This clonotype was counted only a few times. The chain recombines TRBV6-5 with TRBJ2-7, with D possibly being TRBD1 (6 bases). Germline V CDR1 and CDR2: MNHEY, SVGAGI. CDR3 size: 14 residues. V was trimmed by 2 bases and J by 1 base, leaving 9 bases between them. The CDR3 loop is CASSYQDRSYEQYF. The CDR3 DNA follows: TGTGCCAGCAGTTACCAGGACAGATCCTACGAGCAGTACTTC.

This clonotype was counted a few times. This sequence joins TRBV7-2 and TRBJ1-6; 7 bases agree with TRBD1. The germline V gene encodes CDR1 SGHTA and CDR2 FQGNSA. There are 15 residues in the CDR3. Trimming took 5 bases from V and 8 from J; bases not matched to a gene: 9. The CDR3 region is CASSINRGTHSPLHF. The CDR3 DNA reads as TGTGCCAGCAGCATAAACAGGGGAACGCATTCACCCCTCCACTTT.

This clonotype appeared a few times. The chain couples TRBV11-2 to TRBJ1-1; 7 bases line up with TRBD1. The V gene's germline CDR1 is SGHAT and CDR2 FQNNGV. Trimming cost V 1 base and J 1 base; bases outside gene matches: 3. The CDR3 contains 15 residues. The CDR3 nucleotides are TGTGCCAGCAGCTTAGGGGGACAGAGGAACACTGAAGCTTTCTTT. As protein: CASSLGGQRNTEAFF. Full variable domain (missing parts from reference TRBV11-2 and TRBJ1-1): EAGVAQSPRYKIIEKRQSVAFWCNPISGHATLYWYQQILGQGPKLLIQFQNNGVVDDSQLPKDRFSAERLKGVDSTLKIQPAKLEDSAVYLCASSLGGQRNTEAFFGQGTRLTVV.